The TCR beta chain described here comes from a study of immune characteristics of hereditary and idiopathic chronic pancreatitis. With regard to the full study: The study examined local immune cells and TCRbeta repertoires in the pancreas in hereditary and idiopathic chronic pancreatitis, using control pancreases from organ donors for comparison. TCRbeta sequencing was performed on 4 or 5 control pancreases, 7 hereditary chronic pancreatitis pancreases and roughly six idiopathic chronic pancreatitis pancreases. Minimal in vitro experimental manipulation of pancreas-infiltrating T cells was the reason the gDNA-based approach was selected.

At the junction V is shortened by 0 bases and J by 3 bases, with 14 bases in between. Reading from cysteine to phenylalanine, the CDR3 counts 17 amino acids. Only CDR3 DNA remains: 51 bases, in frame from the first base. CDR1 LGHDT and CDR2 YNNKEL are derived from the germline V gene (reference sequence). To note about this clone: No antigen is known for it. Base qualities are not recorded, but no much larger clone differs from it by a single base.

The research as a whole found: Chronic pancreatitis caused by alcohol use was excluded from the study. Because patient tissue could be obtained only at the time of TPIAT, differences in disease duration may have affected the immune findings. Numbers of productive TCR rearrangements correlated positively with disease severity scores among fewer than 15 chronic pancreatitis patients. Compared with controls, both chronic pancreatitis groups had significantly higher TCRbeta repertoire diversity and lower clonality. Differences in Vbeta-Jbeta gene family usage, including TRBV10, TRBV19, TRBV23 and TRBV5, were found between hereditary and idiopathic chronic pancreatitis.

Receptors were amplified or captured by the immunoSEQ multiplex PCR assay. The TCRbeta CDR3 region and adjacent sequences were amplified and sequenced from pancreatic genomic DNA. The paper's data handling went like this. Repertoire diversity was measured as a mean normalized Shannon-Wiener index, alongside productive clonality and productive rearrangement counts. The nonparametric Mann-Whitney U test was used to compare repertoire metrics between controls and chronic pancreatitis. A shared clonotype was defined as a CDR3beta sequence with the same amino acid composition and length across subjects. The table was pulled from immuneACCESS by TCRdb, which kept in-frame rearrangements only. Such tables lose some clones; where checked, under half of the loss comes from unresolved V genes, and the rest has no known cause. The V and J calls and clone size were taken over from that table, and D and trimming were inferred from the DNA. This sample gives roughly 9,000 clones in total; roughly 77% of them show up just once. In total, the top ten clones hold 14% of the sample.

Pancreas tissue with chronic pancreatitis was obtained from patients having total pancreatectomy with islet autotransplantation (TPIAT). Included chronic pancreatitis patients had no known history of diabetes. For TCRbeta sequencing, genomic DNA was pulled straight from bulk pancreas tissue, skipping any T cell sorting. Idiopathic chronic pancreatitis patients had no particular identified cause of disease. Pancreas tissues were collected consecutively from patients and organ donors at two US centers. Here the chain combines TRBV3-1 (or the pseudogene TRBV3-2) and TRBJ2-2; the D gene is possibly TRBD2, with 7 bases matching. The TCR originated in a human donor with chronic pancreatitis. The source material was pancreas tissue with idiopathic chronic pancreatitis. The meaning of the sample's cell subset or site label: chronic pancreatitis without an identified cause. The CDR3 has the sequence CASSQDPGGGYTGELFF. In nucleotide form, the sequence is TGTGCCAGCAGCCAAGATCCGGGCGGGGGCTACACCGGGGAGCTGTTTTTT.